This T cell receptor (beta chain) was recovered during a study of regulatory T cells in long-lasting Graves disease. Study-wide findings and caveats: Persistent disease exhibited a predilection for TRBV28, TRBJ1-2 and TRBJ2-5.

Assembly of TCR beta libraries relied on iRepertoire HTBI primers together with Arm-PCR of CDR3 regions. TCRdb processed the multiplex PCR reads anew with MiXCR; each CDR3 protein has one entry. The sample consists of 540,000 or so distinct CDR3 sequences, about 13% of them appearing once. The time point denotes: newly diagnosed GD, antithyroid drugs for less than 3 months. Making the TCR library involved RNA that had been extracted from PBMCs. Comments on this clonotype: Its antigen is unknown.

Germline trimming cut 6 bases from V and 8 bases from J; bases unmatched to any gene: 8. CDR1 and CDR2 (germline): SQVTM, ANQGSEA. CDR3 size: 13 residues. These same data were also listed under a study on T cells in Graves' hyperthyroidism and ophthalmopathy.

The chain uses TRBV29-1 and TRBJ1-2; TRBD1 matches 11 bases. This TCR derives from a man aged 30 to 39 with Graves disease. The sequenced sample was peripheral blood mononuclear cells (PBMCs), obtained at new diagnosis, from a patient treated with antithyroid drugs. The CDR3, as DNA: TGCAGCGTACCGGACAGGGGGCATAAGGGCTACACCTTC. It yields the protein CSVPDRGHKGYTF. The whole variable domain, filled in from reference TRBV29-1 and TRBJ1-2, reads SAVISQKPSRDICQRGTSLTIQCQVDSQVTMMFWYRQQPGQSLTLIATANQGSEATYESGFVIDKFPISRPNLTFSTLTVSNMSPEDSSIYLCSVPDRGHKGYTFGSGTRLTVV.